This T cell receptor (beta chain) was observed in a study of cytomegalovirus exposure and HLA in healthy donors. For the study at large: The platform used for the 120 or so validation repertoires matched that of the approximately 710 first-cohort repertoires, a later analysis reported.

In the case of this clone: Its target is unknown.

Sequencing used immunoSEQ multiplex PCR; TCRdb keeps in-frame clones, though not all of them. The sample shows under 250,000 clones, approximately 87% of them seen only once. General study points: In the roughly 120 validation repertoires, about 94% of cluster scores exceeded 0, per a later analysis.

The V gene end was trimmed by 2 bases and the J gene end by 2 bases; junction bases not matched to a gene: 9. CDR1 and CDR2 (germline): MGHRA, YSYEKL. The CDR3 is 18 residues long. The sequence came from a man aged 18-30 years in good health and CMV-seronegative. The rearrangement links TRBV4-1 to TRBJ2-3, with 11 bases fitting TRBD2. The specimen was PBMCs. CDR3 sequence: CASSQTLAGGPNTDTQYF. CDR3 coding DNA: TGCGCCAGCAGCCAAACCTTAGCGGGAGGGCCAAACACAGATACGCAGTATTTT.